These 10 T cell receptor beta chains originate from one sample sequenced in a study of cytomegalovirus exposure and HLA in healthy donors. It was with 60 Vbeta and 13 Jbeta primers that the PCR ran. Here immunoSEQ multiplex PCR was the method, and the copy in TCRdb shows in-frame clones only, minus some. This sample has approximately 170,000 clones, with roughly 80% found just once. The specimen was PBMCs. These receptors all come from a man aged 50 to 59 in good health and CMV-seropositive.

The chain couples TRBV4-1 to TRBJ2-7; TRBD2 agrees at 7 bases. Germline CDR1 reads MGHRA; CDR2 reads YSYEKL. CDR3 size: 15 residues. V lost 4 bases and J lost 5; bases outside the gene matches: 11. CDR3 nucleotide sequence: TGCGCCAGCAGCCCGGAAAGCGGGACGGGCCACGAGCAGTACTTC. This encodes CASSPESGTGHEQYF.

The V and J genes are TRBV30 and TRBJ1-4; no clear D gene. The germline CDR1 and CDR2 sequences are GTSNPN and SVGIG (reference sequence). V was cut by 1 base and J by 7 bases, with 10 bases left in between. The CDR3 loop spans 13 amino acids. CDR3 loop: CAWSAGNPEKLFF. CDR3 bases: TGTGCCTGGAGTGCGGGGAATCCTGAAAAACTGTTTTTT.

The CDR3 is CAWSEGAGYGYTF. CDR3 bases: TGTGCCTGGAGTGAGGGGGCGGGCTATGGCTACACCTTC. V gene TRBV30 combines with J gene TRBJ1-2, with TRBD1 identical over 7 bases. CDR1 and CDR2 (germline): GTSNPN, SVGIG (reference sequence). J was trimmed by 4 bases and V by 1 base; bases with no gene match: 3. CDR3 length: 13 amino acids.

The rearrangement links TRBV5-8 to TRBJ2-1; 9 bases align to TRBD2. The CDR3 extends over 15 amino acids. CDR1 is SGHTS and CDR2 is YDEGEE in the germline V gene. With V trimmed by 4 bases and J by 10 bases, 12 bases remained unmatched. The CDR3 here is CASSPGVAGDSEQFF. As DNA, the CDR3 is TGTGCCAGCAGCCCCGGGGTAGCGGGGGACAGCGAGCAGTTCTTC.

CDR3 coding DNA: TGTGCCAGCAGCTTGGACGGGAGGGCCGGGGTCTACAATGAGCAGTTCTTC. Amino acid sequence: CASSLDGRAGVYNEQFF. The chain joins TRBV7-2 to TRBJ2-1; 8 positions match TRBD2. Trimming removed 3 bases from V and 3 bases from J; junction bases left unmatched: 10. CDR1 and CDR2 from the germline V gene are SGHTA and FQGNSA. There are 17 residues in the CDR3. Filled out from reference TRBV7-2 and TRBJ2-1, the complete variable domain reads GAGVSQSPSNKVTEKGKDVELRCDPISGHTALYWYRQSLGQGLEFLIYFQGNSAPDKSGLPSDRFSAERTGGSVSTLTIQRTQQEDSAVYLCASSLDGRAGVYNEQFFGPGTRLTVL.

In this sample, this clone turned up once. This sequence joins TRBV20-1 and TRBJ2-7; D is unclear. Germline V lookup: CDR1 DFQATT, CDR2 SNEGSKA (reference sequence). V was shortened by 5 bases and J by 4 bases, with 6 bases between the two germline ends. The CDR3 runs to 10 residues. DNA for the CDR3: TGCAGTGCTGCCGGGTACGAGCAGTACTTC. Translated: CSAAGYEQYF.

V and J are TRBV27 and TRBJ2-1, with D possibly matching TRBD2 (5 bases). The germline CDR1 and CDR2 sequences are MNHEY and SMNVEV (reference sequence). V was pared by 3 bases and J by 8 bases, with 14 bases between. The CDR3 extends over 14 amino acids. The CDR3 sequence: CASSFGLGVDEQFF. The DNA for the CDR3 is TGTGCCAGCAGTTTCGGGCTCGGGGTGGATGAGCAGTTCTTC.

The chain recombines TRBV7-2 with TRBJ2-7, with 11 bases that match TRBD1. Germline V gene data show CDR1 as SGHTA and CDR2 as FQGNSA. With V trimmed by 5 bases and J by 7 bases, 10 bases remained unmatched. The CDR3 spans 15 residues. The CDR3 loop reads CASSRSGQGAGEQYF. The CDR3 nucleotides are TGTGCCAGCAGCCGCTCTGGACAGGGGGCGGGGGAGCAGTACTTC.

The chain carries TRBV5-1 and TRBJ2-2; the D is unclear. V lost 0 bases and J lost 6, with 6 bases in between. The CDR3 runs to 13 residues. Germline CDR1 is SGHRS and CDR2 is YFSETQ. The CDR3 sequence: CASSLGASGELFF. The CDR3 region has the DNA TGCGCCAGCAGCTTGGGAGCGTCCGGGGAGCTGTTTTTT. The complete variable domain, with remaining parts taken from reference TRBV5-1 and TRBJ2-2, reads KAGVTQTPRYLIKTRGQQVTLSCSPISGHRSVSWYQQTPGQGLQFLFEYFSETQRNKGNFPGRFSGRQFSNSRSEMNVSTLELGDSALYLCASSLGASGELFFGEGSRLTVL.

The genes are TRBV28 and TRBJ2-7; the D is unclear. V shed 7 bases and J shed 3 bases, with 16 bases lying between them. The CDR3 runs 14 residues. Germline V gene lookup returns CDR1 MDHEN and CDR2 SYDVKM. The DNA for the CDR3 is TGTGCCAGCACCCCTCGGAACAGCCTCTACGAGCAGTACTTC. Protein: CASTPRNSLYEQYF.